This T cell receptor beta chain is drawn from a study of shared clonotypes between healthy human individuals. Genomic DNA of unsorted samples came from some 91 million PBMCs. The CDR3 totals 12 residues. CDR1 and CDR2 (germline): SGDLS, YYNGEE. The V gene lost 5 bases and the J gene lost 4 bases, with 9 bases spanning the gap. This clone was recorded only once. Its antigen is not identified. Spread over ten immunoSEQ deep assay plates, unsorted PBMC DNA underwent sequencing. The assay was immunoSEQ multiplex PCR, and TCRdb's table has in-frame clones only and misses some. The repertoire has 530,000 or so clones, 60% to 80% of them found once; the top ten carry around an eighth. Study findings and constraints: Having only a few donors restricted how much genetic and exposure-history diversity was captured.

The TCR sequence derives from a woman aged 40 to 50 in good health. Some clones in this sample may be carry-over from other donors' samples. Input material: PBMCs. This chain connects TRBV9 to TRBJ1-2, with D unclear. CDR3 DNA sequence: TGTGCCAGCAGTAGAGAGAGCTATGGCTACACCTTC. This translates into CASSRESYGYTF. The full variable domain, with the rest looked up from reference TRBV9 and TRBJ1-2, is DSGVTQTPKHLITATGQRVTLRCSPRSGDLSVYWYQQSLDQGLQFLIQYYNGEERAKGNILERFSAQQFPDLHSELNLSSLELGDSALYFCASSRESYGYTFGSGTRLTVV.